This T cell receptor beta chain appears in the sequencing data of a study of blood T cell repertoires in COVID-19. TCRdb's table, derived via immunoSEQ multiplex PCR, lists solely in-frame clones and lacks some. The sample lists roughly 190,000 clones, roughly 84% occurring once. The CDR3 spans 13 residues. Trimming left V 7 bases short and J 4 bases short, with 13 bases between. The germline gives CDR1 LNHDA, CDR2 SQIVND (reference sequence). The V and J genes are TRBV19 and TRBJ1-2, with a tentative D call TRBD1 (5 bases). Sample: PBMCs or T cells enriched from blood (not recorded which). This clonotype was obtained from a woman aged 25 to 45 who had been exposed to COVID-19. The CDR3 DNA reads TGTGCCAGTAATTCAGGGCTGAGCTATGGCTACACCTTC. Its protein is CASNSGLSYGYTF.